This TCR beta chain was retrieved from a study of blood T cell repertoires in COVID-19. Study at large: Samples representing acute and convalescent COVID-19 were sourced from the United States, Italy and Spain.

Libraries were prepared by immunoSEQ multiplex PCR; TCRdb keeps only in-frame clonotypes and omits some of them. The sample carries 250,000 to 300,000 clones, over 75% recorded once. V shed 2 bases, J shed 7 bases, and the junction held 2 bases outside the gene matches. CDR1 is SGHAT, CDR2 FQNNGV, per germline. The CDR3 is made up of 14 amino acids. The receptor was isolated from a young woman who had recovered from COVID-19. Sequencing was done on a sample of PBMCs or T cells enriched from blood (not recorded which). The chain recombines TRBV11-2 with TRBJ1-6, with 7 bases identical to TRBD1. This chain's CDR3 is CASSLSQGNSPLHF. The DNA for the CDR3 is TGTGCCAGCAGCTTATCACAGGGGAATTCACCCCTCCACTTT.